What follows are 5 T cell receptor beta chains derived from one specimen sequenced in a study of blood T cell repertoires in COVID-19. Profiling relied on immunoSEQ multiplex PCR, and the TCRdb table lists in-frame clones only, not all of them. The data contain approximately 61,000 clones, approximately 86% of them singletons. Sequencing was carried out using peripheral blood. These receptor sequences come from a human donor in a cohort sampled during active COVID-19.

The gene calls are TRBV4-2 and TRBJ2-5, with D hard to call. V dropped 4 bases and J dropped 2 bases, with 17 bases sitting between them. The CDR3 consists of 16 residues. Germline V gives CDR1 LGHNA, CDR2 YNFKEQ. The CDR3 nucleotides are TGTGCCAGCAGCCCTCAACTGGGCCCCGCGCAAGAGACCCAGTACTTC. This sequence encodes CASSPQLGPAQETQYF.

The chain carries TRBV28 and TRBJ2-2, with 8 bases matching TRBD2. Germline V gene lookup returns CDR1 MDHEN and CDR2 SYDVKM. The length of the CDR3 is 16 residues. V was pared by 6 bases and J by 1 base, with 7 bases of the junction left unmatched. CDR3 in DNA: TGTGCCAGCAGCACCCCGACTAGCGAGAACACCGGGGAGCTGTTTTTT. This translates into CASSTPTSENTGELFF.

This rearrangement joins TRBV11-3 to TRBJ2-2; TRBD1 matches at 7 bases. The CDR3 sequence is 14 residues long. Germline CDR1 is SGHNT and CDR2 is YENEEA. V gave up 3 bases and J gave up 3 bases; unmatched junction bases: 1. The CDR3 spells CASSLTGYTGELFF. The CDR3, as DNA: TGTGCCAGCAGCTTGACAGGGTACACCGGGGAGCTGTTTTTT.

The chain combines TRBV30 with TRBJ1-4; TRBD1 might be the D (6 bases). Germline V gives CDR1 GTSNPN, CDR2 SVGIG (reference sequence). With 2 bases removed from V and 0 bases from J, the gap between germline ends came to 13 bases. This CDR3 has 16 residues. Here the CDR3 DNA reads TGTGCCTGGAGTCGAACAGGGCGGGCAACTAATGAAAAACTGTTTTTT. It is translated as CAWSRTGRATNEKLFF.

This chain joins TRBV25-1 and TRBJ2-7; weak D call: TRBD1 (6 bases). The germline CDR1 and CDR2 sequences are MGHDK and SYGVNS. The CDR3 runs to 11 residues. Trimming pared 5 bases from V and 8 bases from J, leaving 10 bases between. CDR3 coding DNA: TGTGCCAGCAGTATAACAGGGCAGCAGTACTTC. It specifies CASSITGQQYF.